This TCR beta chain was captured by sequencing in a study of a mutant IDH1 vaccine in newly diagnosed glioma. Study background: Vaccines were begun 4-6 weeks after radiotherapy alone, or with temozolomide cycles. Treatment recipients were about 62% male and about 40% female, and their mean age was roughly 40 years.

As for time point: week 5, during vaccination. It was 300 ug of mutant IDH1 20-mer peptide that made up each vaccine dose, given with topical imiquimod. Donor diagnoses consisted of new WHO grade 3 or 4 IDH1-mutant, ATRX-lost astrocytomas. Libraries were prepared by immunoSEQ multiplex PCR; TCRdb keeps only in-frame clonotypes and omits some of them. The repertoire has about 38,000 clones, around 78% of them found once; the top ten carry more than 5%. A few counts support this clone. Its antigen is still unknown. This CDR3 comprises 13 residues. With 8 bases clipped from V and 6 bases from J, the junction kept 7 bases outside the gene matches. Germline CDR1 LNHNV, CDR2 YYDKDF (reference sequence).

Sequencing was performed on PBMCs, taken from a glioma patient whose treatment included an IDH1 peptide vaccine. The TCR comes from a man in his forties or fifties with glioma. The chain joins TRBV15 to TRBJ2-7, with TRBD1 matching over 10 bases. CDR3 sequence (DNA): TGTGCCACCTCCCCGGGACAGGGGCGCGAGCAGTACTTC. It yields the protein CATSPGQGREQYF.